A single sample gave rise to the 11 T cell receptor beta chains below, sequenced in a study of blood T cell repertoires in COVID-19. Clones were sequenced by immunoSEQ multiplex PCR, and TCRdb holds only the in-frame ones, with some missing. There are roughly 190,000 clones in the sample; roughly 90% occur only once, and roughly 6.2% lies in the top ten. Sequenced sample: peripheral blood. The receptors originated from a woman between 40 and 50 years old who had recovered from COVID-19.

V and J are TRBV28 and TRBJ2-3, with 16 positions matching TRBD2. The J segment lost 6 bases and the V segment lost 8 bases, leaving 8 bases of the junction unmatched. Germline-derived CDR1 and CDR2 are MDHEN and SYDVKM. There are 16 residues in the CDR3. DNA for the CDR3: TGTGCCAGCGGGCCGGGACTAGCGGGAGGGTGGGATACGCAGTATTTT. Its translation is CASGPGLAGGWDTQYF.

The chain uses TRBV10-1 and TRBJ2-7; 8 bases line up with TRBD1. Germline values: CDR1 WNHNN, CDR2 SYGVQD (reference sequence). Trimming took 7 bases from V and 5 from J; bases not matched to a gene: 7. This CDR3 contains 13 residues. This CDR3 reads CASIGRGRDEQYF. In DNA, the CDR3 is TGCGCCAGCATTGGCAGGGGGCGCGACGAGCAGTACTTC.

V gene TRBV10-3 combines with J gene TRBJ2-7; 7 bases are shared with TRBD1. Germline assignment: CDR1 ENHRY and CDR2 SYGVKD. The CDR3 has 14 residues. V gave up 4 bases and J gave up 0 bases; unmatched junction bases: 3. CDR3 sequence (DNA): TGTGCCATCAGTGCGAGACAGGGCTCCTACGAGCAGTACTTC. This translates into CAISARQGSYEQYF.

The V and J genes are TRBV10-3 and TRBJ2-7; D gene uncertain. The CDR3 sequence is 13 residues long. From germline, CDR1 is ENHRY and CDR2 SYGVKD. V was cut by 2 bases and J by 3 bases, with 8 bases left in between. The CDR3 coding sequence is TGTGCCATCAGTGAGCACCCGGTCTACGAGCAGTACTTC. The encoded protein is CAISEHPVYEQYF.

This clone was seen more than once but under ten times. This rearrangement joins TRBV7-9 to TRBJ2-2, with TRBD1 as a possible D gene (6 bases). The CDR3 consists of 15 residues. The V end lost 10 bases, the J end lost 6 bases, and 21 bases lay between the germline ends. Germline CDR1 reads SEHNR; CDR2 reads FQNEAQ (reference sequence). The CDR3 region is CAIMRQGIIAGELFF. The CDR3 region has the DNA TGTGCCATCATGAGGCAGGGGATAATCGCCGGGGAGCTGTTTTTT.

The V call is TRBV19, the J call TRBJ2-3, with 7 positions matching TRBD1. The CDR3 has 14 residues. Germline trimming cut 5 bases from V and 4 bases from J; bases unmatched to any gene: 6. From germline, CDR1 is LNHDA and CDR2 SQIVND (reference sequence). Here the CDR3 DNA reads TGTGCCAGTAGTGTGCTTGGGACAGCAGATACGCAGTATTTT. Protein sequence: CASSVLGTADTQYF.

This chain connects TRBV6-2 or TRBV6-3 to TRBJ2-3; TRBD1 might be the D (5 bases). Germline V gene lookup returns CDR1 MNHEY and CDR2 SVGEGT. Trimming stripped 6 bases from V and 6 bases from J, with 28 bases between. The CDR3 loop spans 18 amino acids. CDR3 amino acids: CASSLTRDNPRLSDTQYF. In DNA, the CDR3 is TGTGCCAGCAGCCTAACCAGGGATAACCCTCGGCTATCGGATACGCAGTATTTT.

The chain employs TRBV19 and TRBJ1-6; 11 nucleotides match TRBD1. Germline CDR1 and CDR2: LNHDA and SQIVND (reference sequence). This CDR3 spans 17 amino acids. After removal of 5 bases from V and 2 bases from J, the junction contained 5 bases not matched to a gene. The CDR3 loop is CASSSDRGLTYNSPLHF. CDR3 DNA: TGTGCCAGTAGTTCGGACAGGGGGCTCACCTATAATTCACCCCTCCACTTT.

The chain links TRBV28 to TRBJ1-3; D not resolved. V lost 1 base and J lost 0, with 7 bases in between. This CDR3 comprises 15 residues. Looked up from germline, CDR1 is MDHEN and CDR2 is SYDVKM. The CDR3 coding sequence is TGTGCCAGCAGTTTATTACAGTCCTCTGGAAACACCATATATTTT. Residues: CASSLLQSSGNTIYF.

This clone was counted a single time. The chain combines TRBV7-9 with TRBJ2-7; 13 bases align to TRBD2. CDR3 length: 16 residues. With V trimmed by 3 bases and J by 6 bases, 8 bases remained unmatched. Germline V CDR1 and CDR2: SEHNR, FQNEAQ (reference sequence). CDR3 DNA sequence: TGTGCCAGCAGCTTGAGACTAGCGGGAGGAGGAGTCGAGCAGTACTTC. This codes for CASSLRLAGGGVEQYF. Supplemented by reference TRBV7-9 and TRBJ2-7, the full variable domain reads DTGVSQNPRHKITKRGQNVTFRCDPISEHNRLYWYRQTLGQGPEFLTYFQNEAQLEKSRLLSDRFSAERPKGSFSTLEIQRTEQGDSAMYLCASSLRLAGGGVEQYFGPGTRLTVT.

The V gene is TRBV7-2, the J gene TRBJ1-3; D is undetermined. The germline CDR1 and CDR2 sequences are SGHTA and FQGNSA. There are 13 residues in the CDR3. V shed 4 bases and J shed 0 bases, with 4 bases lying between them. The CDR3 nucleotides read TGTGCCAGCAGCTCCCGCTCTGGAAACACCATATATTTT. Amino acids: CASSSRSGNTIYF.